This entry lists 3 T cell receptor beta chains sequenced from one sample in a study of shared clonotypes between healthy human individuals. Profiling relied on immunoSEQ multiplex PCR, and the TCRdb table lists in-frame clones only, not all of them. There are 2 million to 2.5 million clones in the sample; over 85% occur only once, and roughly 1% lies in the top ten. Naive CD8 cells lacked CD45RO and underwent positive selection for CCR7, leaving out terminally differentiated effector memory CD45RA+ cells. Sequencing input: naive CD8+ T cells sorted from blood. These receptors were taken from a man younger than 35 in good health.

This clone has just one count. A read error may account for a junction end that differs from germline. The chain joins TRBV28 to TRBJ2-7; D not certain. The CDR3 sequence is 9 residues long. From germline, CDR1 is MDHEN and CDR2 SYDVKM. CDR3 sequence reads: CASGPGPSF. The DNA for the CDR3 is TGTGCCAGCGGACCCGGGCCCTCCTTC.

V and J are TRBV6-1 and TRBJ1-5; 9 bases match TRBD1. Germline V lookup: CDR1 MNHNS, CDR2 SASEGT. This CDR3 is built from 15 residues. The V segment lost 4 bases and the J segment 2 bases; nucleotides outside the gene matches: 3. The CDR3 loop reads CASSGRDRGNQPQHF. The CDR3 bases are TGTGCCAGCAGTGGGCGGGACAGGGGCAATCAGCCCCAGCATTTT.

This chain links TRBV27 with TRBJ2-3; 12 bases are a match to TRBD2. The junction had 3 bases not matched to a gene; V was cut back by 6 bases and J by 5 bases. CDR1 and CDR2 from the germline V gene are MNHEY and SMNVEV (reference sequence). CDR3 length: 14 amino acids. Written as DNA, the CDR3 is TGTGCCAGCAGACTAGCGGGAGGTCTAGATACGCAGTATTTT. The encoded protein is CASRLAGGLDTQYF.